Included here is one T cell receptor (beta chain) sequence, with context. This clonotype was detected only a few times. It lacks a known antigen. Base qualities are not provided; no much larger clone lies one nucleotide away. The listed sequencing device is Illumina HiSeq 2500. Quantitative 5'-RACE with molecular barcodes was the method used to prepare the TCR beta libraries. In the original analysis: A new computational method, built on a probabilistic model of VDJ rearrangement, was used to identify disease-linked TCR variants. TCRdb ran its own pipeline on the public reads, namely fastp trimming at Q25 and MiXCR clone calling, and kept in-frame beta chains. Identical CDR3 proteins give one entry, which carries the most common genes and DNA. None of the V and J calls come from the authors' own analysis; TCRdb made them. The sample table holds 470,000 or so distinct CDR3 sequences, of which roughly a quarter were seen once. In total, the top ten clones hold roughly 0.8% of the sample.

From the cysteine up to the phenylalanine, the CDR3 has a length of 17 residues. This entry keeps only the CDR3 DNA: 51 bases, framed from base 1. Trimming costs V 0 bases and J 4 bases, and their ends lie 16 bases apart. The germline V gene yields LGHNT for CDR1 and FRNRAP for CDR2. This entry is derived from a study of CD8 T cells in ankylosing spondylitis (dated by TCRdb to the late 2010s). With respect to the entire study: The study set out to find disease-linked TCR variants by profiling T cell receptor beta repertoires in ankylosing spondylitis patients and healthy donors. The full study cohort was made up of about two dozen ankylosing spondylitis patients and 95 to 130 healthy donors. Peripheral blood samples were taken, and synovial fluid was additionally collected from ankylosing spondylitis patients. Results and caveats for the whole study, not just this receptor: In peripheral blood, the disease-linked clones were found at relatively low frequencies and had a CD8+ phenotype. Significant enrichment of the disease-linked clones was reported in matched synovial fluid samples from ankylosing spondylitis patients. A TCR beta motif of several highly homologous amino acid variants appeared characteristic of blood from ankylosing spondylitis patients. Some motif variants had previously been reported in the synovial fluid and blood of reactive arthritis patients, which suggests shared mechanisms of disease initiation.

This TCR was recovered from a male donor with ankylosing spondylitis. The V gene is TRBV12-5 and the J gene is TRBJ2-1; 7 matching bases give a weak D call of TRBD2. The specimen sequenced was blood, either unsorted or a sorted T cell fraction (not recorded which). CDR3 protein: CASGLVRGRDSYNEQFF. In nucleotide form, the sequence is TGTGCTAGTGGTTTGGTTAGGGGGAGGGATTCATACAATGAGCAGTTCTTC.